This T cell receptor beta chain was sequenced during a study of shared clonotypes between healthy human individuals. Findings of the study overall: Sampling included only blood; tissue repertoires likely differ.

The CDR3 consists of 15 residues. Germline CDR1 LNHDA, CDR2 SQIVND (reference sequence). Between the trimmed V and J ends, which lost 4 bases and 0 bases, there was a span of 10 bases. This clone was seen a single time. The antigen remains unidentified. Data came from immunoSEQ multiplex PCR; TCRdb stores just in-frame clones and leaves some out. The data contain about 2,500,000 clones, over 85% of them singletons. This clonotype was sampled from a man between 18 and 35 years old in good health. V is TRBV19 and J is TRBJ1-3; D is uncertain. The material sequenced was naive CD4+ T cells sorted from blood. Subset indicated: CD45RA+ positively selected. DNA of the CDR3: TGTGCCAGTAGTAATACCGGACGCTCTGGAAACACCATATATTTT. This sequence encodes CASSNTGRSGNTIYF.